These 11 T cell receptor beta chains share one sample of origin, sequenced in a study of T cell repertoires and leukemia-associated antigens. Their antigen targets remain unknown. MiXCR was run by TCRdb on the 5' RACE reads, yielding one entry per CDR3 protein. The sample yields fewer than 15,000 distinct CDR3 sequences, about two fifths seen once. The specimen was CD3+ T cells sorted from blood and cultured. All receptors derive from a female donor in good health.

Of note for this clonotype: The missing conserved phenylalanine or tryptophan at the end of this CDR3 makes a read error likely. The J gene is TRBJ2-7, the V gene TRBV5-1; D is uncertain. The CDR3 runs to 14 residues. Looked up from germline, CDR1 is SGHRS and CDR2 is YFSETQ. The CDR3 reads CASSLTGPSYVQYI. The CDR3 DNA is TGCGCCAGCAGCTTGACTGGACCCTCCTACGTGCAGTACATC.

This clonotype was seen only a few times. The DNA of the CDR3 is TGCAGCGCTGGGACAGCTCAAGAGACCCAGTACTTC. As protein: CSAGTAQETQYF. The chain has TRBV29-1 and TRBJ2-5; 7 bases align to TRBD1. V was pared by 7 bases and J by 2 bases, with 4 bases of the junction left unmatched. The CDR3 has 12 amino acids. The germline gives CDR1 SQVTM, CDR2 ANQGSEA.

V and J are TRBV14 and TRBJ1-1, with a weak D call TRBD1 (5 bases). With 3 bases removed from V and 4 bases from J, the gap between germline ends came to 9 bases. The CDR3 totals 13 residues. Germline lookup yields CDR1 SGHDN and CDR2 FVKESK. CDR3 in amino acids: CASSQQGPTEAFF. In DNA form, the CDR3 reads TGTGCCAGCAGCCAGCAGGGTCCCACTGAAGCTTTCTTT.

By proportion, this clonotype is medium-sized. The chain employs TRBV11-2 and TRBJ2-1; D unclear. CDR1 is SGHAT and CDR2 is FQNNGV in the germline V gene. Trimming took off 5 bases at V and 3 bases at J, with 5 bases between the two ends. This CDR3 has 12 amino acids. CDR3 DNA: TGTGCCAGCAGCGCAGACTACAATGAGCAGTTCTTC. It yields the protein CASSADYNEQFF. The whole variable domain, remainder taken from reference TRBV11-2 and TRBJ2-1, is EAGVAQSPRYKIIEKRQSVAFWCNPISGHATLYWYQQILGQGPKLLIQFQNNGVVDDSQLPKDRFSAERLKGVDSTLKIQPAKLEDSAVYLCASSADYNEQFFGPGTRLTVL.

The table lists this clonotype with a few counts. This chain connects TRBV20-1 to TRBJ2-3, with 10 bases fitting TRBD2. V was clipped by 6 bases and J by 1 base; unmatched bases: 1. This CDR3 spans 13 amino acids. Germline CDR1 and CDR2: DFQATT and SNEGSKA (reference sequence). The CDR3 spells CSAGTSGTDTQYF. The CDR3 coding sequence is TGCAGTGCCGGGACTAGCGGCACAGATACGCAGTATTTT.

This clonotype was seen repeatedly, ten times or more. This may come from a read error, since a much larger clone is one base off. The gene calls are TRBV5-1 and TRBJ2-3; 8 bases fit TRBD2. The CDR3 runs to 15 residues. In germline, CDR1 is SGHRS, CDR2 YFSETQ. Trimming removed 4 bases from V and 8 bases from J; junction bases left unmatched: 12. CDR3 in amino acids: CASSRDLTSAGTQYF. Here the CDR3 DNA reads TGCGCCAGCAGCCGGGACCTGACTAGCGCTGGTACGCAGTATTTT.

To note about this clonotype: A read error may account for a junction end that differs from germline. The CDR3 here is CATNEKLLF. CDR3 DNA sequence: TGTGCAACCAATGAAAAACTGCTTTTT. The chain couples TRBV24-1 to TRBJ1-4; D gene uncertain. Germline V lookup: CDR1 KGHDR, CDR2 SFDVKD. The CDR3 runs to 9 residues.

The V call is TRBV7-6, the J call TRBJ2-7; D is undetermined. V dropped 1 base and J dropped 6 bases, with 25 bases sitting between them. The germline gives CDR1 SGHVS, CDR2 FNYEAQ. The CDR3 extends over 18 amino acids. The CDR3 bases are TGTGCCAGCAGCTTAGTAAGTGCGGAGTCTACCTTGTTTCCCGAGCAGTACTTC. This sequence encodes CASSLVSAESTLFPEQYF. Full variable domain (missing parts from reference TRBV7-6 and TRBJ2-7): GAGVSQSPRYKVTKRGQDVALRCDPISGHVSLYWYRQALGQGPEFLTYFNYEAQQDKSGLPNDRFSAERPEGSISTLTIQRTEQRDSAMYRCASSLVSAESTLFPEQYFGPGTRLTVT.

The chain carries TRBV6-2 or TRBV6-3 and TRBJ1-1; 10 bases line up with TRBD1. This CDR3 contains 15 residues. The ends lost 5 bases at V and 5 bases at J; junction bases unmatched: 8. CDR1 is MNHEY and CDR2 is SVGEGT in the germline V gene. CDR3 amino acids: CASSQPGQGFTEAFF. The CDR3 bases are TGTGCCAGCAGTCAACCGGGACAGGGGTTTACTGAAGCTTTCTTT.

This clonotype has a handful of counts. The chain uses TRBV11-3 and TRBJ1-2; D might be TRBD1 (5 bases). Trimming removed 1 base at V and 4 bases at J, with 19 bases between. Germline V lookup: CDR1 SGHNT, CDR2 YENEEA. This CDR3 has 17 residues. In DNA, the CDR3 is TGTGCCAGCAGCTTAGCCGGCTGGCCGGACACAATCTATGGCTACACCTTC. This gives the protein CASSLAGWPDTIYGYTF.

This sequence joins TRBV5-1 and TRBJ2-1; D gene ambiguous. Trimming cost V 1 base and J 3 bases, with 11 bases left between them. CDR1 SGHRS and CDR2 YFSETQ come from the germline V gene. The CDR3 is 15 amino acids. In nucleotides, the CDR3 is TGCGCCAGCAGCTTGACTGGAGAGAACTACAATGAGCAGTTCTTC. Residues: CASSLTGENYNEQFF.